The 6 T cell receptor beta chains below all came from one sample that was sequenced in a study of yellow fever vaccine responses in identical twins. TCRdb re-called the RT-PCR reads with MiXCR, one entry per CDR3 protein. The sample records about 18,000 distinct CDR3 sequences, under 80% being singletons. Sequenced material: T cells from blood (PBMCs), unsorted or a sorted subset (not recorded which), taken before or after yellow fever vaccination (not recorded which). These receptors originate from a woman aged 18-35 years who received the yellow fever vaccine.

The chain uses TRBV20-1 and TRBJ1-1, with D tentatively TRBD1 (5 bases). The CDR3 covers 13 residues. V dropped 3 bases and J dropped 0 bases, with 8 bases sitting between them. Germline V gene data show CDR1 as DFQATT and CDR2 as SNEGSKA (reference sequence). The CDR3 here is CSASRGVNTEAFF. CDR3 nucleotides: TGCAGTGCTAGTCGAGGGGTGAACACTGAAGCTTTCTTT.

The rearrangement uses TRBV28 and TRBJ1-4, with D possibly matching TRBD1 (6 bases). The CDR3 covers 15 residues. CDR1 is MDHEN, CDR2 SYDVKM, per germline. Deletions cut 5 bases from V and 7 bases from J, with 17 bases between. The DNA for the CDR3 is TGTGCCAGCAGTCCACTGGCAGGGGAAGGTGAAAAACTGTTTTTT. It specifies CASSPLAGEGEKLFF. The variable domain in full, with the rest retrieved from reference TRBV28 and TRBJ1-4, is DVKVTQSSRYLVKRTGEKVFLECVQDMDHENMFWYRQDPGLGLRLIYFSYDVKMKEKGDIPEGYSVSREKKERFSLILESASTNQTSMYLCASSPLAGEGEKLFFGSGTQLSVL.

The table lists this clonotype with a few counts. J is TRBJ2-2 and V is TRBV7-6; 10 bases are shared with TRBD1. V lost 5 bases and J lost 4; bases outside the gene matches: 4. This CDR3 spans 15 amino acids. CDR1 and CDR2 (germline): SGHVS, FNYEAQ. CDR3 sequence: CASSHGQGVTGELFF. The DNA of the CDR3 is TGTGCCAGCAGCCACGGACAGGGGGTCACCGGGGAGCTGTTTTTT.

The V and J genes are TRBV19 and TRBJ1-1, with D unclear. The CDR3 has 12 residues. Germline V gives CDR1 LNHDA, CDR2 SQIVND (reference sequence). V shed 6 bases and J shed 0 bases, with 5 bases lying between them. CDR3 coding DNA: TGTGCCAGTAGCGGGGTGAACACTGAAGCTTTCTTT. Residues: CASSGVNTEAFF.

The rearrangement uses TRBV27 and TRBJ2-7; D might be TRBD1 (6 bases). CDR1 is MNHEY and CDR2 is SMNVEV in the germline V gene (reference sequence). V dropped 6 bases and J dropped 5 bases, with 20 bases sitting between them. This CDR3 contains 15 residues. DNA of the CDR3: TGTGCCAGCAGCAGGGGTAGCTCCGGCTGGGACGAGCAGTACGTC. Protein: CASSRGSSGWDEQYV.

This sequence joins TRBV11-1 and TRBJ1-1; D not certain. V gave up 9 bases and J gave up 1 base, with 9 bases separating them. This CDR3 comprises 12 residues. The germline CDR1 and CDR2 sequences are SGHAT and FQDESV (reference sequence). CDR3 sequence: CASAQGNTEAFF. DNA of the CDR3: TGTGCCAGTGCGCAAGGGAACACTGAAGCTTTCTTT.